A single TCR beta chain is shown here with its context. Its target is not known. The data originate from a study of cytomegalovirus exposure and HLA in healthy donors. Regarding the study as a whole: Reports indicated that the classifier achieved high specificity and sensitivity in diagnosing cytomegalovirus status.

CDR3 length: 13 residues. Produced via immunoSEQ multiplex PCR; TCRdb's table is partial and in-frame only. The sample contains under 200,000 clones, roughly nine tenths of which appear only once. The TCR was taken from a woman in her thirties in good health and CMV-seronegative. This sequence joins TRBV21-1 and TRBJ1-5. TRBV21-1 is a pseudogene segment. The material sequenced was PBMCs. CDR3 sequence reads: CASSGWKREPQHF. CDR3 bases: TGTGCCAGCAGCGGTTGGAAAAGAGAGCCCCAGCATTTT.